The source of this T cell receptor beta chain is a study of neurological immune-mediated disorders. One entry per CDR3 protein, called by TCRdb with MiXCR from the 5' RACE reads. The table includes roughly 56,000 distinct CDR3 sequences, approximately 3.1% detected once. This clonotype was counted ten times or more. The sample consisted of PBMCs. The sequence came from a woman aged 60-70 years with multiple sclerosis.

This CDR3 reads CASSDFGRASNEQYF. The CDR3 DNA sequence: TGTGCCAGCAGTGACTTCGGCAGGGCGAGTAACGAGCAGTACTTC. The rearrangement uses TRBV2 and TRBJ2-7; D perhaps matches TRBD1 (5 bases). This CDR3 region has 15 residues. With 3 bases removed from V and 5 bases from J, the gap between germline ends came to 17 bases. The germline V gene encodes CDR1 SNHLY and CDR2 FYNNEI.